This entry lists 15 T cell receptor beta chains sequenced from one sample in a study of CD8 T cells in Susac syndrome. Reverse transcription of about 0.5 to 1 ug RNA used random hexamers. Each CDR3 protein gets one entry after TCRdb re-called the immunoSEQ multiplex PCR reads with MiXCR. The table lists about 190,000 distinct CDR3 sequences, about 93% of them singletons. The sample was CD4+ T cells from PBMCs. Source of these receptors: a human donor in good health.

This sequence joins TRBV2 and TRBJ2-5, with TRBD2 matching over 13 bases. The CDR3 consists of 15 residues. Germline trimming cut 6 bases from V and 1 base from J; bases unmatched to any gene: 2. Germline V gene data show CDR1 as SNHLY and CDR2 as FYNNEI. The CDR3 sequence is CASRGTSGTQETQYF. DNA for the CDR3: TGTGCCAGCAGGGGGACTAGCGGGACCCAAGAGACCCAGTACTTC. The entire variable domain, with the rest obtained from reference TRBV2 and TRBJ2-5, is as follows: EPEVTQTPSHQVTQMGQEVILRCVPISNHLYFYWYRQILGQKVEFLVSFYNNEISEKSEIFDDQFSVERPDGSNFTLKIRSTKLEDSAMYFCASRGTSGTQETQYFGPGTRLLVL.

CDR3 bases: TGCAGCGCTGGCCACACTGAAGCTTTCTTT. Amino acid sequence: CSAGHTEAFF. This chain connects TRBV29-1 to TRBJ1-1; D is undetermined. The CDR3 length is 10 residues. V dropped 7 bases and J dropped 3 bases, with 6 bases sitting between them. CDR1 is SQVTM, CDR2 ANQGSEA, per germline.

The V and J genes are TRBV19 and TRBJ2-1; perhaps TRBD2 as D (5 bases). V was clipped by 7 bases and J by 8 bases, with 15 bases between them. In germline, CDR1 is LNHDA, CDR2 SQIVND (reference sequence). The CDR3 sequence is 13 residues long. CDR3 loop: CASTQFKGDEQFF. CDR3 in DNA: TGTGCCAGTACTCAGTTTAAGGGAGATGAGCAGTTCTTC.

The chain carries TRBV14 and TRBJ1-1; TRBD1 agrees at 7 bases. Germline lookup yields CDR1 SGHDN and CDR2 FVKESK. This CDR3 is 17 amino acids long. V was pared by 4 bases and J by 3 bases, with 14 bases of the junction left unmatched. CDR3 protein: CASSPRKGARVDTEAFF. The CDR3 bases are TGTGCCAGCAGCCCGCGTAAGGGGGCACGGGTGGACACTGAAGCTTTCTTT. The full variable domain, rest sourced from reference TRBV14 and TRBJ1-1, is EAGVTQFPSHSVIEKGQTVTLRCDPISGHDNLYWYRRVMGKEIKFLLHFVKESKQDESGMPNNRFLAERTGGTYSTLKVQPAELEDSGVYFCASSPRKGARVDTEAFFGQGTRLTVV.

This chain uses TRBV7-9 with TRBJ2-1; TRBD1 is a possible D gene (6 bases). The CDR3 spans 14 residues. Germline loops: CDR1 SEHNR, CDR2 FQNEAQ (reference sequence). Trimming shortened V by 1 base and J by 9 bases, and 13 bases separated the two germline ends. CDR3 bases: TGTGCCAGCAGCTTAGGACAGGCTACAACTGAGCAGTTCTTC. Protein: CASSLGQATTEQFF.

V is TRBV7-9 and J is TRBJ2-2; TRBD1 might be the D (6 bases). Germline values: CDR1 SEHNR, CDR2 FQNEAQ (reference sequence). There are 14 residues in the CDR3. V was shortened by 7 bases and J by 1 base, with 10 bases between the two germline ends. CDR3 loop: CASIIQGNTGELFF. The CDR3 DNA reads TGTGCCAGCATTATACAGGGGAACACCGGGGAGCTGTTTTTT.

The rearrangement joins TRBV6-1 to TRBJ2-2; 8 bases fit TRBD1. J was trimmed by 1 base and V by 6 bases; bases with no gene match: 7. There are 16 residues in the CDR3. Germline values: CDR1 MNHNS, CDR2 SASEGT. The CDR3 region is CASSATGGWNTGELFF. In nucleotides, the CDR3 is TGTGCCAGCAGCGCTACAGGGGGTTGGAACACCGGGGAGCTGTTTTTT.

This clonotype was observed a single time. The V call is TRBV9, the J call TRBJ1-2; D may be TRBD1 (6 bases). Germline CDR1 SGDLS, CDR2 YYNGEE. V lost 0 bases and J lost 7, with 13 bases in between. The length of the CDR3 is 14 residues. CDR3 protein: CASSVGDIGSGYTF. For the CDR3, the DNA is TGTGCCAGCAGCGTAGGGGACATCGGGTCTGGCTACACCTTC.

This chain links TRBV4-2 with TRBJ1-2; 7 nucleotides match TRBD1. The V segment lost 0 bases and the J segment 8 bases; nucleotides outside the gene matches: 9. CDR1 is LGHNA and CDR2 is YNFKEQ in the germline V gene. The CDR3 length is 15 residues. CDR3 in amino acids: CASSQELEGARGYTF. For the CDR3, the DNA is TGTGCCAGCAGCCAAGAGTTAGAGGGGGCGAGAGGCTACACCTTC.

This clonotype was found a few times. Sequence at one end of the junction differs from germline and may be a read error. Written as DNA, the CDR3 is TGTGCCACCAGCGCCATTAATTCCCCCCTCCACTTT. This sequence encodes CATSAINSPLHF. The chain carries TRBV15 and TRBJ1-6; D unclear. This CDR3 has 12 residues. Germline loops: CDR1 LNHNV, CDR2 YYDKDF (reference sequence).

This clonotype appeared once. This chain joins TRBV3-1 and TRBJ2-3, with a weak D call TRBD1 (5 bases). The CDR3 runs to 13 residues. V was cut by 6 bases and J by 6 bases, with 13 bases left in between. Germline-derived CDR1 and CDR2 are LGHDT and YNNKEL (reference sequence). This CDR3 reads CASRKVGVDTQYF. The CDR3 DNA follows: TGTGCCAGCAGAAAAGTAGGGGTGGATACGCAGTATTTT.

This clonotype was observed once. The V gene is TRBV5-8, the J gene TRBJ1-5; possible D gene TRBD1, 6 bases. V lost 4 bases and J lost 7, with 12 bases in between. From germline, CDR1 is SGHTS and CDR2 YDEGEE. This CDR3 contains 13 residues. Here the CDR3 reads CASSNDRIQPQHF. Here the CDR3 DNA reads TGTGCCAGCAGCAACGACAGGATCCAGCCCCAGCATTTT. The variable domain in full, completed from reference TRBV5-8 and TRBJ1-5, reads EAGVTQSPTHLIKTRGQQATLRCSPISGHTSVYWYQQALGLGLQFLLWYDEGEERNRGNFPPRFSGRQFPNYSSELNVNALELEDSALYLCASSNDRIQPQHFGDGTRLSIL.

The rearrangement links TRBV12-3 or TRBV12-4 to TRBJ2-2; D might be TRBD2 (5 bases). Trimming took 9 bases from V and 0 from J, leaving 11 bases between them. The CDR3 totals 14 residues. This chain's CDR3 is CASTWGANTGELFF. The CDR3 nucleotides are TGTGCCAGTACCTGGGGAGCGAACACCGGGGAGCTGTTTTTT.

The V gene is TRBV6-1, the J gene TRBJ2-3; TRBD1 is a possible D gene (5 bases). CDR3 length: 14 residues. Germline V gene lookup returns CDR1 MNHNS and CDR2 SASEGT. V was cut by 1 base and J by 6 bases, with 11 bases left in between. CDR3 sequence: CASSEGVGADTQYF. DNA for the CDR3: TGTGCCAGCAGTGAAGGGGTAGGGGCGGATACGCAGTATTTT.

V is TRBV7-8 and J is TRBJ1-1; D uncertain. Germline loops: CDR1 SGHVS, CDR2 FQNEAQ. V dropped 3 bases and J dropped 8 bases, with 7 bases sitting between them. The CDR3 is 11 amino acids. This CDR3 reads CASSLRREAFF. In DNA form, the CDR3 reads TGTGCCAGCAGCTTGAGAAGGGAAGCTTTCTTT.